The sequence of this T cell receptor (beta chain) was determined in a study of OX40 agonist ivuxolimab in advanced cancers. As for the study in general: The patients received agonistic anti-OX40 (CD134) antibody ivuxolimab.

Assay: immunoSEQ multiplex PCR; the TCRdb copy retains only in-frame clones and omits some. Among 65,000 to 85,000 clones listed, 80% to 95% were seen once. This TCR came from an adult with an advanced solid tumor such as melanoma, head and neck, liver or kidney cancer. The material was CD4+ or CD8+ T cells sorted from blood, obtained in a trial of the OX40 agonist ivuxolimab.

The CDR3 spells CAISDGLEAFF. CDR3 coding DNA: TGTGCCATCAGTGACGGGCTTGAAGCTTTCTTT. This rearrangement joins TRBV10-3 to TRBJ1-1; no definite D call. The CDR3 covers 11 residues. CDR1 ENHRY and CDR2 SYGVKD come from the germline V gene. With 3 bases removed from V and 7 bases from J, the gap between germline ends came to 6 bases.